This TCR beta chain came from a study of response to subunit inactivated influenza vaccine. Broader study findings: It was the authors' suggestion that each seasonal influenza vaccination recruits few new T cells.

About this clonotype: Its specificity is unknown.

The CDR3 sequence is 13 residues long. V shed 4 bases and J shed 4 bases, with 12 bases lying between them. Per the germline V gene, CDR1 is DFQATT and CDR2 is SNEGSKA (reference sequence). MiXCR was run by TCRdb on the RT-PCR reads, yielding one entry per CDR3 protein. The table shows around 710,000 distinct CDR3 sequences, with approximately 15% occurring only once. This chain joins TRBV20-1 and TRBJ2-3; D is undetermined. The receptor's source is a man in his fifties who received an inactivated influenza vaccine. This specimen consisted of PBMCs from blood, obtained around two weeks before vaccination. The CDR3 region has the DNA TGCAGTGCTATCAGGACCGGCCCAGATACGCAGTATTTT. This gives the protein CSAIRTGPDTQYF.